This is a list of T cell receptor beta chains from one sample in a study of early T cells in non-severe SARS-CoV-2 infection. In TCRdb, the 5' RACE reads were re-called with MiXCR into one record per CDR3 protein. The sample carries more than 75,000 distinct CDR3 sequences, 13% recorded once. Sequenced sample: whole blood. The receptors derive from an adult who was a healthcare worker with PCR-confirmed SARS-CoV-2 infection or an uninfected control (not recorded which). Both conserved end residues are trimmed from each CDR3. Expanded clones get a size class; other rows say once, few or many, or leave the size out.

j_gene,abundance,len,v_gene,CDR3aa
TRBJ2-1,few,12,TRBV9,ASSVGLARPEQF
TRBJ1-2,many,13,TRBV6-5,ASSYAGTLNYGYT
TRBJ1-3,.,12,TRBV20-1,SVSDRVSGNTIY
TRBJ2-7,few,11,TRBV18,ASSPPAAYEQY
TRBJ2-1,.,10,TRBV11-1,ASTSTGTEQF
TRBJ1-2,many,12,TRBV6-5,ASSSRAPNYGYT
TRBJ2-1,many,13,TRBV6-2/TRBV6-3,ASSQQGVEDNEQF
TRBJ1-2,few,12,TRBV4-2,ASSYRTGEDGYT
TRBJ1-2,few,12,TRBV7-2,ASSGQGANYGYT
TRBJ2-1,.,13,TRBV11-2,ASSLGLAGGTEQF